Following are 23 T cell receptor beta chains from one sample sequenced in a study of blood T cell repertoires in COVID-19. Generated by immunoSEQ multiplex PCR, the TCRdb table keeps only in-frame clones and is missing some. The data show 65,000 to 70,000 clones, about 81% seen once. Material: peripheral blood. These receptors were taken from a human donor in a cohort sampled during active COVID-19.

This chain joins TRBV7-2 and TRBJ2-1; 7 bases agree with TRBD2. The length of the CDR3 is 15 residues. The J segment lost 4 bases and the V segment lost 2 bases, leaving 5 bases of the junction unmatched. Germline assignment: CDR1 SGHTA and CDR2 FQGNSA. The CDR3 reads CASSLRSGAYNEQFF. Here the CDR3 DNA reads TGTGCCAGCAGCTTAAGGAGCGGGGCTTACAATGAGCAGTTCTTC.

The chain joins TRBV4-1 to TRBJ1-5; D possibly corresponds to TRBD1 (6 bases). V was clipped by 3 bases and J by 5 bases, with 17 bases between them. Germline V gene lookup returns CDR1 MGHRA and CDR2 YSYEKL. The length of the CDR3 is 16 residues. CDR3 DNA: TGCGCCAGCAGCCATAGATTTGGGACACTCGATCAGCCCCAGCATTTT. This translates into CASSHRFGTLDQPQHF.

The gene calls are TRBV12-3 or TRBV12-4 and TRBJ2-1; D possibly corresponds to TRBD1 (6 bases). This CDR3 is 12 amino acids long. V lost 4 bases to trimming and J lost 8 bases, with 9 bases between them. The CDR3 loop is CASSSHRDEQFF. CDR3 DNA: TGTGCCAGCAGTTCCCACAGGGATGAGCAGTTCTTC.

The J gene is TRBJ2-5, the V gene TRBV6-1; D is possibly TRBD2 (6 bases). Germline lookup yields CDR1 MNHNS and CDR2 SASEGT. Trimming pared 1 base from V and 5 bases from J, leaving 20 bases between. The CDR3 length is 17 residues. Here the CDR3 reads CASSEGFGARSGETQYF. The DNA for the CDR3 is TGTGCCAGCAGTGAAGGCTTCGGGGCCAGGAGCGGGGAGACCCAGTACTTC.

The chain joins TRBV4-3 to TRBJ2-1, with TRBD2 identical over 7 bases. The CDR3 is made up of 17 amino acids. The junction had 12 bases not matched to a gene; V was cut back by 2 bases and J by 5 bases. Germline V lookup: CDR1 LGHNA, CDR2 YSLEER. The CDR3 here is CASSQTWAGVENNEQFF. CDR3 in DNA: TGCGCCAGCAGCCAAACCTGGGCGGGAGTTGAGAACAATGAGCAGTTCTTC.

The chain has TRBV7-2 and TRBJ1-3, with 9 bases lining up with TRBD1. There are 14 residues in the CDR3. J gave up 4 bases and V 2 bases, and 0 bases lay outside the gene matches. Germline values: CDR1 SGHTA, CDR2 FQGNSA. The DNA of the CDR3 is TGTGCCAGCAGCTTAACAGGGGGCGGAAACACCATATATTTT. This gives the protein CASSLTGGGNTIYF.

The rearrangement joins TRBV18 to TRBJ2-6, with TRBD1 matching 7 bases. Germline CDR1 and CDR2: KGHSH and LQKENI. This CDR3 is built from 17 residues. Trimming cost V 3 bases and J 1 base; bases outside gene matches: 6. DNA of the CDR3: TGTGCCAGCTCACCCAACAGGGGCCTGTCTGGGGCCAACGTCCTGACTTTC. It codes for CASSPNRGLSGANVLTF.

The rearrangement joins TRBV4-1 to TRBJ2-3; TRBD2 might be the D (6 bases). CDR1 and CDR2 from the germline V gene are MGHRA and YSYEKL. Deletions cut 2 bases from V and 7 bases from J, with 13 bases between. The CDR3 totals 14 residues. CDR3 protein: CASSQPTGRNTQYF. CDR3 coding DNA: TGCGCCAGCAGCCAACCAACGGGGAGGAATACGCAGTATTTT.

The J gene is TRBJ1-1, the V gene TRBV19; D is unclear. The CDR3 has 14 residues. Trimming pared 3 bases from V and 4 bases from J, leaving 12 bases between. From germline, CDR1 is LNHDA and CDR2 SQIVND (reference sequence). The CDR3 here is CASSIPGGSTEAFF. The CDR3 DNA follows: TGTGCCAGTAGTATCCCTGGAGGGAGCACTGAAGCTTTCTTT.

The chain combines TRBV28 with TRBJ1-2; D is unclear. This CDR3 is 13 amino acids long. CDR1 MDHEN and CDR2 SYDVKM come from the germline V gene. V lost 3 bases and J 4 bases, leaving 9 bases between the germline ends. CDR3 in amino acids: CASSLADSYGYTF. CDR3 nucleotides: TGTGCCAGCAGTTTGGCCGATTCCTATGGCTACACCTTC.

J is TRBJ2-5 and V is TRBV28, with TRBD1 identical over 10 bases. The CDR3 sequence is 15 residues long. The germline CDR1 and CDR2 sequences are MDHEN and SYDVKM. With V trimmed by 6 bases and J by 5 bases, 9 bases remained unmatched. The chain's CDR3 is CASSWGQGISETQYF. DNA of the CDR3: TGTGCCAGCAGCTGGGGACAGGGGATTAGTGAGACCCAGTACTTC.

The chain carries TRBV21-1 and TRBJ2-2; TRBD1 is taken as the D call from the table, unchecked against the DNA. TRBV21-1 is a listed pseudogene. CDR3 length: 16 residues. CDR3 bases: TGTGCCAGCAGCAAAGCGGGACAGGGAAGGACCGGGGAGCTGTTTTTT. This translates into CASSKAGQGRTGELFF.

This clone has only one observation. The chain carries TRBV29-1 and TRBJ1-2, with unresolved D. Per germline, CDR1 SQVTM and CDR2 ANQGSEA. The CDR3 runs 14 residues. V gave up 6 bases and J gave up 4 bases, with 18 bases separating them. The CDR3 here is CSVPIRQAGYGYTF. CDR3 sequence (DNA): TGCAGCGTCCCCATTAGGCAGGCAGGCTATGGCTACACCTTC.

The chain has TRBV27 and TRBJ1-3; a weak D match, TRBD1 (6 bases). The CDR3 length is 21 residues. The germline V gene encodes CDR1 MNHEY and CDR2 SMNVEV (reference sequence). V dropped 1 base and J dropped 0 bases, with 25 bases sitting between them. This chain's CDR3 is CASSLLAPQGGRYVSGNTIYF. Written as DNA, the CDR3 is TGTGCCAGCAGTTTATTGGCCCCACAGGGCGGACGATACGTCTCTGGAAACACCATATATTTT.

The DNA of the CDR3 is TGTGCCAGCAGCTTATCAGGGGAAAATTCACCCCTCCACTTT. The encoded protein is CASSLSGENSPLHF. The chain couples TRBV7-6 to TRBJ1-6, with D possibly TRBD1 on 6 matching bases. CDR3 length: 14 amino acids. The V end was cut by 2 bases, the J end by 7 bases, with 9 bases between. CDR1 SGHVS and CDR2 FNYEAQ come from the germline V gene.

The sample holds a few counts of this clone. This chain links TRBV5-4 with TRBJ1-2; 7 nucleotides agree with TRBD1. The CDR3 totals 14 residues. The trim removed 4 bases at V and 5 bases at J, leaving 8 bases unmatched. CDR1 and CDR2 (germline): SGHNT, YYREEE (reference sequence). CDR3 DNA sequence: TGTGCCAGCAGCCTTCCAGGGGGAGGATATGGCTACACCTTC. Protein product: CASSLPGGGYGYTF.

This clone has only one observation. The CDR3 protein is CSVDRGRTGGEAFF. CDR3 nucleotide sequence: TGCAGCGTTGATAGGGGCCGGACAGGGGGTGAAGCTTTCTTT. The chain is built from TRBV29-1 and TRBJ1-1, with TRBD1 matching 10 bases. The V segment lost 3 bases and the J segment 7 bases; nucleotides outside the gene matches: 8. This CDR3 region has 14 residues. Germline V gene sequence: CDR1 SQVTM, CDR2 ANQGSEA.

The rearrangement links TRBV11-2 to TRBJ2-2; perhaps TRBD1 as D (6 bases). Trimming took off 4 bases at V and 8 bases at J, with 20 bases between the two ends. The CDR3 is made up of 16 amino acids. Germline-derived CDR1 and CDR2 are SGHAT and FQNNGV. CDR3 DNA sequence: TGTGCCAGCAGCTCCGAGCACCTCCAGGGGATTGGGGAGCTGTTTTTT. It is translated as CASSSEHLQGIGELFF.

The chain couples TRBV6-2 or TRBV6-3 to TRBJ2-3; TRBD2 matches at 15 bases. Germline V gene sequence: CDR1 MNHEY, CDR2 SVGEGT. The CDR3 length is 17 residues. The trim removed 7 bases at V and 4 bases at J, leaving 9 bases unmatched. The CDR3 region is CASTPGLAGGISDTQYF. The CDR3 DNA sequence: TGTGCCAGCACCCCGGGACTAGCGGGAGGCATATCAGATACGCAGTATTTT.

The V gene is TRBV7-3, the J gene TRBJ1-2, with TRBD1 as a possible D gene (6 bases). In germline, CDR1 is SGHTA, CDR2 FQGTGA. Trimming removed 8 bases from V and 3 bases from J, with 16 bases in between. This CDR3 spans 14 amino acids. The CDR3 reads CASSPGDTDYGYTF. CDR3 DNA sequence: TGTGCCAGCTCACCCGGGGACACAGACTATGGCTACACCTTC.

CDR3 residues: CASSFWGQGHARGDTQYF. CDR3 in DNA: TGCGCCAGCAGCTTTTGGGGACAGGGCCACGCGCGGGGAGATACGCAGTATTTT. The chain combines TRBV5-1 with TRBJ2-3; 9 bases align to TRBD1. The germline gives CDR1 SGHRS, CDR2 YFSETQ. After removal of 2 bases from V and 5 bases from J, the junction contained 15 bases not matched to a gene. The CDR3 consists of 18 residues.

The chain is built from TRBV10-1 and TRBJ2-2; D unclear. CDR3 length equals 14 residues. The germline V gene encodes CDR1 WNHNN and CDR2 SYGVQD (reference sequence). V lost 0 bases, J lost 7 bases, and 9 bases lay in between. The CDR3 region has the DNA TGCGCCAGCAGTGAGTCGACATTAGGCGGGGAGCTGTTTTTT. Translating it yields CASSESTLGGELFF.

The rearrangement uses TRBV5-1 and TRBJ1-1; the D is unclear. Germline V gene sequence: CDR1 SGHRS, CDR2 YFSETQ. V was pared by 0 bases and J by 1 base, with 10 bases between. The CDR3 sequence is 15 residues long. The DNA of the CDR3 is TGCGCCAGCAGCTTGGGTGACTTGCCGAACACTGAAGCTTTCTTT. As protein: CASSLGDLPNTEAFF. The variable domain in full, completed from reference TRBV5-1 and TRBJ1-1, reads KAGVTQTPRYLIKTRGQQVTLSCSPISGHRSVSWYQQTPGQGLQFLFEYFSETQRNKGNFPGRFSGRQFSNSRSEMNVSTLELGDSALYLCASSLGDLPNTEAFFGQGTRLTVV.